The 26 T cell receptor beta chains below come from one sample, sequenced in a study of shared clonotypes between healthy human individuals. Terminally differentiated effector memory CD45RA+ cells were excluded by CCR7 positive selection of CD45RO-negative cells. Here immunoSEQ multiplex PCR was the method, and the copy in TCRdb shows in-frame clones only, minus some. The sample yields some 2,100,000 clones, about 92% seen once. The sample consisted of naive CD8+ T cells from PBMCs. Receptors were obtained from a man younger than 35 in good health. Some clones in this sample may be carry-over from other donors' samples.

The chain couples TRBV11-2 to TRBJ1-2; D possibly corresponds to TRBD1 (5 bases). The CDR3 totals 14 residues. Germline assignment: CDR1 SGHAT and CDR2 FQNNGV. Trimming took 1 base from V and 8 from J, leaving 14 bases between them. Here the CDR3 DNA reads TGTGCCAGCAGCTTAGGTCCAGGGTCGAGAGGCTACACCTTC. Translation gives CASSLGPGSRGYTF. The whole variable domain, filled in from reference TRBV11-2 and TRBJ1-2, reads EAGVAQSPRYKIIEKRQSVAFWCNPISGHATLYWYQQILGQGPKLLIQFQNNGVVDDSQLPKDRFSAERLKGVDSTLKIQPAKLEDSAVYLCASSLGPGSRGYTFGSGTRLTVV.

With respect to this clone: Distinct nucleotide sequences in the sample also encode this CDR3. The rearrangement uses TRBV6-5 and TRBJ2-3; no clear D. V was cut by 1 base and J by 1 base, with 6 bases left in between. The CDR3 consists of 14 residues. CDR1 MNHEY and CDR2 SVGAGI come from the germline V gene. CDR3 coding DNA: TGTGCCAGCAGTTACTTCCAGGGCACAGATACGCAGTATTTT. Protein: CASSYFQGTDTQYF.

The chain uses TRBV6-1 and TRBJ2-3, with D perhaps TRBD1 (6 bases). Trimming took 2 bases from V and 0 from J, leaving 12 bases between them. CDR1 MNHNS and CDR2 SASEGT come from the germline V gene. This CDR3 has 16 amino acids. In nucleotides, the CDR3 is TGTGCCAGCAGTGAAATGTTCGGACAGAGCACAGATACGCAGTATTTT. Translating it yields CASSEMFGQSTDTQYF.

Regarding this clone: Other nucleotide sequences in the sample specify the same CDR3. The chain couples TRBV13 to TRBJ2-7, with 14 bases identical to TRBD2. Germline CDR1 is PRHDT and CDR2 is FYEKMQ (reference sequence). CDR3 length: 15 residues. Trimming cost V 5 bases and J 4 bases; bases outside gene matches: 4. CDR3 bases: TGTGCCAGCAGCCCGGGACTAGCGGGAGTGTACGAGCAGTACTTC. Translating it yields CASSPGLAGVYEQYF. Using reference TRBV13 and TRBJ2-7 for the parts outside the CDR3, the full variable domain is AAGVIQSPRHLIKEKRETATLKCYPIPRHDTVYWYQQGPGQDPQFLISFYEKMQSDKGSIPDRFSAQQFSDYHSELNMSSLELGDSALYFCASSPGLAGVYEQYFGPGTRLTVT.

This clone was picked up one time. The chain joins TRBV6-6 to TRBJ2-5; TRBD2 is a possible D gene (6 bases). Germline assignment: CDR1 MNHNY and CDR2 SVGAGI (reference sequence). V shed 5 bases and J shed 0 bases, with 16 bases lying between them. The CDR3 spans 16 residues. The CDR3 spells CASSSSGQSYQETQYF. CDR3 DNA sequence: TGTGCCAGCAGTAGTAGCGGCCAATCGTACCAAGAGACCCAGTACTTC.

The V call is TRBV7-9, the J call TRBJ2-2; weak D call: TRBD1 (5 bases). The germline V gene encodes CDR1 SEHNR and CDR2 FQNEAQ (reference sequence). The V end was cut by 5 bases, the J end by 0 bases, with 13 bases between. This CDR3 has 16 amino acids. CDR3 bases: TGTGCCAGCAGCCCCAAGGGGATTACGAACACCGGGGAGCTGTTTTTT. Protein product: CASSPKGITNTGELFF.

The chain is built from TRBV27 and TRBJ2-1, with 8 bases lining up with TRBD2. This CDR3 is built from 14 residues. The V gene's germline CDR1 is MNHEY and CDR2 SMNVEV (reference sequence). Germline trimming cut 5 bases from V and 14 bases from J; bases unmatched to any gene: 14. The CDR3 here is CASSPAGGARGEFF. The CDR3 bases are TGTGCCAGCAGTCCCGCGGGGGGTGCCCGGGGGGAGTTCTTC.

The CDR3 reads CAISGVLVDTQYF. The CDR3 nucleotides read TGTGCCATCAGCGGGGTTTTAGTAGATACGCAGTATTTT. The chain combines TRBV10-3 with TRBJ2-3; D perhaps matches TRBD2 (5 bases). Germline V gene sequence: CDR1 ENHRY, CDR2 SYGVKD. V lost 6 bases to trimming and J lost 5 bases, with 12 bases between them. This CDR3 region has 13 residues.

The chain is built from TRBV29-1 and TRBJ2-7; 9 nucleotides align to TRBD1. The trim removed 6 bases at V and 4 bases at J, leaving 10 bases unmatched. Per germline, CDR1 SQVTM and CDR2 ANQGSEA. There are 14 residues in the CDR3. The CDR3 sequence is CSVGKDRGFYEQYF. CDR3 bases: TGCAGCGTCGGCAAGGACAGGGGATTTTACGAGCAGTACTTC.

The chain joins TRBV19 to TRBJ1-5; 7 bases match TRBD1. J was trimmed by 0 bases and V by 6 bases; bases with no gene match: 11. This CDR3 is built from 17 residues. Germline lookup yields CDR1 LNHDA and CDR2 SQIVND (reference sequence). CDR3 sequence reads: CASRYGTAIYSNQPQHF. The CDR3 DNA reads TGTGCCAGTAGGTACGGGACAGCTATTTATAGCAATCAGCCCCAGCATTTT.

The chain recombines TRBV6-5 with TRBJ2-5, with D possibly being TRBD1 (6 bases). Gene TRBJ2-7 matches the end of the DNA better, so the J call may be wrong. The germline gives CDR1 MNHEY, CDR2 SVGAGI. CDR3 length: 14 residues. The CDR3 nucleotides read TGTGCCAGCAGCCCCCAGACAGGCTCCTACGAGCAGTACTTC. It codes for CASSPQTGSYEQYF.

The chain is built from TRBV19 and TRBJ1-5; D possibly corresponds to TRBD1 (5 bases). The length of the CDR3 is 14 residues. Germline CDR1 reads LNHDA; CDR2 reads SQIVND (reference sequence). Between the trimmed V and J ends, which lost 9 bases and 0 bases, there was a span of 12 bases. DNA for the CDR3: TGTGCCAGCCAGGGTTGGTATAGCAATCAGCCCCAGCATTTT. Translation gives CASQGWYSNQPQHF.

This chain links TRBV7-2 with TRBJ1-3; no clear D gene. The CDR3 totals 15 residues. The germline V and J ends were trimmed by 2 bases and 1 base, with 9 bases remaining between them. CDR1 SGHTA and CDR2 FQGNSA come from the germline V gene. The CDR3 sequence is CASSLRRASGNTIYF. The CDR3 nucleotides are TGTGCCAGCAGCTTACGAAGGGCTTCTGGAAACACCATATATTTT.

The count of this clone is one. Other nucleotide sequences in the sample specify the same CDR3. The chain couples TRBV4-1 to TRBJ2-1, with TRBD2 as a possible D gene (6 bases). The germline V and J ends were trimmed by 0 bases and 7 bases, with 13 bases remaining between them. Per the germline V gene, CDR1 is MGHRA and CDR2 is YSYEKL. The CDR3 is 15 residues long. CDR3 sequence: CASSQDGRSGNEQFF. In nucleotides, the CDR3 is TGCGCCAGCAGCCAAGATGGTCGGAGCGGGAATGAGCAGTTCTTC.

The chain carries TRBV11-2 and TRBJ2-2, with TRBD2 as a possible D gene (7 bases). The CDR3 sequence is 15 residues long. Trimming removed 3 bases from V and 3 bases from J, with 11 bases in between. Germline CDR1 reads SGHAT; CDR2 reads FQNNGV. CDR3 in amino acids: CASSFGGRDTGELFF. CDR3 coding DNA: TGTGCCAGCAGCTTCGGGGGGCGCGACACCGGGGAGCTGTTTTTT. Looking up the rest from reference TRBV11-2 and TRBJ2-2 gives the full variable domain: EAGVAQSPRYKIIEKRQSVAFWCNPISGHATLYWYQQILGQGPKLLIQFQNNGVVDDSQLPKDRFSAERLKGVDSTLKIQPAKLEDSAVYLCASSFGGRDTGELFFGEGSRLTVL.

V is TRBV6-5 and J is TRBJ2-2; D gene uncertain. V gave up 4 bases and J gave up 2 bases, with 5 bases separating them. The germline gives CDR1 MNHEY, CDR2 SVGAGI. The CDR3 runs 13 residues. The CDR3 loop reads CASSFVNTGELFF. In DNA form, the CDR3 reads TGTGCCAGCAGTTTCGTAAACACCGGGGAGCTGTTTTTT.

The chain is built from TRBV9 and TRBJ2-5, with 9 bases fitting TRBD1. Germline V lookup: CDR1 SGDLS, CDR2 YYNGEE. Trimming cost V 2 bases and J 5 bases; bases outside gene matches: 4. The CDR3 has 14 residues. CDR3 in DNA: TGTGCCAGCAGCGTGGGACAGGGCCACGAGACCCAGTACTTC. It codes for CASSVGQGHETQYF.

V usage is TRBV9 and J usage is TRBJ2-5; possibly TRBD2 for D (5 bases). V was pared by 0 bases and J by 1 base, with 7 bases between. This CDR3 region has 14 residues. Germline V gives CDR1 SGDLS, CDR2 YYNGEE. The CDR3 nucleotides are TGTGCCAGCAGCGTAGGGACTTTCCAAGAGACCCAGTACTTC. It is translated as CASSVGTFQETQYF.

This clone was detected only a few times. The CDR3 loop is CASSRRRGLTGTEAFF. CDR3 coding DNA: TGTGCCAGCAGCCGACGCAGGGGGCTGACGGGAACTGAAGCTTTCTTT. The genes are TRBV28 and TRBJ1-1, with TRBD1 matching 8 bases. Germline-derived CDR1 and CDR2 are MDHEN and SYDVKM. The CDR3 extends over 16 amino acids. Trimming at V came to 6 bases and at J to 5 bases, leaving 14 bases not matched to a gene.

The chain uses TRBV6-4 and TRBJ1-2; D unresolved. The CDR3 extends over 15 amino acids. V was shortened by 6 bases and J by 2 bases, with 16 bases between the two germline ends. Per germline, CDR1 MRHNA and CDR2 SNTAGT. This chain's CDR3 is CASSPSHFLNYGYTF. The CDR3 bases are TGTGCCAGCAGCCCATCCCACTTTTTGAACTATGGCTACACCTTC.

V and J are TRBV5-1 and TRBJ2-7, with 7 bases that match TRBD2. This CDR3 has 15 residues. Germline CDR1 SGHRS, CDR2 YFSETQ. V lost 2 bases and J lost 1; bases outside the gene matches: 6. CDR3 sequence reads: CASSLQAGLSYEQYF. In nucleotides, the CDR3 is TGCGCCAGCAGCTTACAAGCGGGGCTTTCCTACGAGCAGTACTTC.

The CDR3 loop reads CASSETWTVMNTEAFF. For the CDR3, the DNA is TGTGCCAGCAGTGAGACTTGGACAGTCATGAACACTGAAGCTTTCTTT. This chain connects TRBV6-1 to TRBJ1-1, with D perhaps TRBD1 (6 bases). The CDR3 totals 16 residues. Trimming pared 3 bases from V and 0 bases from J, leaving 14 bases between. Germline assignment: CDR1 MNHNS and CDR2 SASEGT.

This rearrangement joins TRBV7-9 to TRBJ2-7, with 11 bases aligning to TRBD2. CDR3 length equals 19 residues. Trimming at V came to 5 bases and at J to 4 bases, leaving 19 bases not matched to a gene. Germline V gene lookup returns CDR1 SEHNR and CDR2 FQNEAQ (reference sequence). The CDR3 spells CASSQLLGASGRPGYEQYF. CDR3 nucleotides: TGTGCCAGCAGCCAACTCCTTGGGGCTAGCGGGAGGCCGGGGTACGAGCAGTACTTC.

The rearrangement joins TRBV6-1 to TRBJ2-2; TRBD1 aligns across 8 bases. The germline CDR1 and CDR2 sequences are MNHNS and SASEGT. The CDR3 covers 14 residues. V was pared by 8 bases and J by 3 bases, with 5 bases of the junction left unmatched. CDR3 loop: CASGDRSYTGELFF. CDR3 DNA sequence: TGTGCCAGCGGGGACAGGTCATACACCGGGGAGCTGTTTTTT.

The genes are TRBV9 and TRBJ2-7; D perhaps matches TRBD2 (6 bases). With 3 bases removed from V and 5 bases from J, the gap between germline ends came to 12 bases. Germline lookup yields CDR1 SGDLS and CDR2 YYNGEE. The CDR3 loop spans 13 amino acids. Here the CDR3 DNA reads TGTGCCAGCAGCGGAGGGGCGGGGAACGAGCAGTACTTC. This translates into CASSGGAGNEQYF. Full variable domain (rest looked up from reference TRBV9 and TRBJ2-7): DSGVTQTPKHLITATGQRVTLRCSPRSGDLSVYWYQQSLDQGLQFLIQYYNGEERAKGNILERFSAQQFPDLHSELNLSSLELGDSALYFCASSGGAGNEQYFGPGTRLTVT.

This rearrangement joins TRBV11-2 to TRBJ2-1; TRBD2 matches at 10 bases. CDR1 is SGHAT and CDR2 is FQNNGV in the germline V gene. The CDR3 runs 18 residues. J gave up 1 base and V 5 bases, and 11 bases lay outside the gene matches. In DNA, the CDR3 is TGTGCCAGCAGCCTAAGCCCACCTAGCGGGAGATCCTACAATGAGCAGTTCTTC. Residues: CASSLSPPSGRSYNEQFF. The entire variable domain, with the rest obtained from reference TRBV11-2 and TRBJ2-1, is as follows: EAGVAQSPRYKIIEKRQSVAFWCNPISGHATLYWYQQILGQGPKLLIQFQNNGVVDDSQLPKDRFSAERLKGVDSTLKIQPAKLEDSAVYLCASSLSPPSGRSYNEQFFGPGTRLTVL.